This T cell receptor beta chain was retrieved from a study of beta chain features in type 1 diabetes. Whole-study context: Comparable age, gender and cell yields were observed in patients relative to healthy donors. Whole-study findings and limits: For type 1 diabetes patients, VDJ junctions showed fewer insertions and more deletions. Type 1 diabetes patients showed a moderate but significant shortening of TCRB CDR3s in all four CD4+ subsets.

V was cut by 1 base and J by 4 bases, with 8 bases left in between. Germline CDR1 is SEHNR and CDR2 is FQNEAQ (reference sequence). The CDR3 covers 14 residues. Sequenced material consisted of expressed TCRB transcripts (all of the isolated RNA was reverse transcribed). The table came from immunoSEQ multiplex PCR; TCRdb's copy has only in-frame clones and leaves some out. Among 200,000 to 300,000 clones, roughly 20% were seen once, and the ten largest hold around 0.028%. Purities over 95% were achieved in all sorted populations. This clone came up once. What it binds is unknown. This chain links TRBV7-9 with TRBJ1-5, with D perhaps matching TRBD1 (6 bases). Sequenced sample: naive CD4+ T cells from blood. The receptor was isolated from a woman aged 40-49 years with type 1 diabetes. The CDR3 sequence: CASSLVGGNQPQHF. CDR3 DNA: TGTGCCAGCAGCTTAGTAGGGGGAAATCAGCCCCAGCATTTT. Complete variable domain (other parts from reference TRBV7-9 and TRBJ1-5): DTGVSQNPRHKITKRGQNVTFRCDPISEHNRLYWYRQTLGQGPEFLTYFQNEAQLEKSRLLSDRFSAERPKGSFSTLEIQRTEQGDSAMYLCASSLVGGNQPQHFGDGTRLSIL.